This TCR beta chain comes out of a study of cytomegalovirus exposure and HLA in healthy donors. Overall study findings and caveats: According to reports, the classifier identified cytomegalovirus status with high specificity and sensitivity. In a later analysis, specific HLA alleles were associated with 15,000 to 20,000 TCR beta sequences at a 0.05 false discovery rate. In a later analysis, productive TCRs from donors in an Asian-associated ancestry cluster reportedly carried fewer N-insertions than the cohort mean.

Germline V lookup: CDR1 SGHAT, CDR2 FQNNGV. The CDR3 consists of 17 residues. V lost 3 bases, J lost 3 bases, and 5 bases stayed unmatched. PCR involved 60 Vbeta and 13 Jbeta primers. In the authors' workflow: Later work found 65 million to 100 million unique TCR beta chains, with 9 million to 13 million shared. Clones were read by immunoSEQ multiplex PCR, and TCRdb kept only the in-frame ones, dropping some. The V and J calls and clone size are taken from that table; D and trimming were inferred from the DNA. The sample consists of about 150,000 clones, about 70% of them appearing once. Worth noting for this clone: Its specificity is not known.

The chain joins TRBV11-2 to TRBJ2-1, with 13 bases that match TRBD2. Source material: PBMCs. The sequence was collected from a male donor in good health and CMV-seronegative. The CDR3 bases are TGTGCCAGCAGCTTGGGGACTAGCGGGATCTTCTACAATGAGCAGTTCTTC. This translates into CASSLGTSGIFYNEQFF.